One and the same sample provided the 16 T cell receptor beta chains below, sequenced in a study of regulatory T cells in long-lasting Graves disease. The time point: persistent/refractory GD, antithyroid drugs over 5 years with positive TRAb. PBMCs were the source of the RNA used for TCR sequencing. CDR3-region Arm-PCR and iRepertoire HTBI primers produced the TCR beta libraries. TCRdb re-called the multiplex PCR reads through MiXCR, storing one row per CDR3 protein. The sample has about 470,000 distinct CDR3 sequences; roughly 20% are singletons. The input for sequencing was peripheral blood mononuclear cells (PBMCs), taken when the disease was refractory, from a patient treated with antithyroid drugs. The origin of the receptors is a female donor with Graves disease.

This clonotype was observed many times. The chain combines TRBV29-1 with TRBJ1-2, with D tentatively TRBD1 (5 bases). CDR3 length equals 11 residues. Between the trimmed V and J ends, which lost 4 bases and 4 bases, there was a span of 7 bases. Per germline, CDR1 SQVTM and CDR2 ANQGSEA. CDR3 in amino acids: CSVAGIYGYTF. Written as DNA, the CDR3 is TGCAGCGTTGCAGGGATCTATGGCTACACCTTC.

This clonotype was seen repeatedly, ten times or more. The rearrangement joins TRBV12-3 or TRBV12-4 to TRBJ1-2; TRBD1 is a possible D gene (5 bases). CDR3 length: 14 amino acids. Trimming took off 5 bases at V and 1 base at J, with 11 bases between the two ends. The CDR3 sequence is CASSGALINYGYTF. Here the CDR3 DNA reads TGTGCCAGCAGTGGGGCCTTGATTAACTATGGCTACACCTTC.

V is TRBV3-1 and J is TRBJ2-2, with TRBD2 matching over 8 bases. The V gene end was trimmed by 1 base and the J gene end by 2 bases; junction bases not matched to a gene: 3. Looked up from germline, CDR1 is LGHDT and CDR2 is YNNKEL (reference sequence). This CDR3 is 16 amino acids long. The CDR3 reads CASSQALADNTGELFF. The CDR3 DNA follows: TGTGCCAGCAGCCAAGCACTAGCGGATAACACCGGGGAGCTGTTTTTT.

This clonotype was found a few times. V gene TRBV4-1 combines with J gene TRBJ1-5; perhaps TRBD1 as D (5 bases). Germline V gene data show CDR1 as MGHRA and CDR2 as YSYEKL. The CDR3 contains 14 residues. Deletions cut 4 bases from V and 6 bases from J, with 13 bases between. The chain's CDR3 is CASSPAGIRQPQHF. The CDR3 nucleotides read TGCGCCAGCAGCCCTGCAGGGATACGTCAGCCCCAGCATTTT.

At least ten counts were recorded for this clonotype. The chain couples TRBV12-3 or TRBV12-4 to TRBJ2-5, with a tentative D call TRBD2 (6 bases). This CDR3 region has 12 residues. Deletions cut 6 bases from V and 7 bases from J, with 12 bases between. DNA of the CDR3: TGTGCCAGCAGGGGAGGTGTGGGGACCCAGTACTTC. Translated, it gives CASRGGVGTQYF.

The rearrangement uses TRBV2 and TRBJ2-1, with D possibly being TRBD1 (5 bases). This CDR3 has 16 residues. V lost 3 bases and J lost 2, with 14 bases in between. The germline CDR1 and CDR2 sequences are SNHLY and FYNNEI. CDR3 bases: TGTGCCAGCAGTGATCAGGGTAGGGATCCCTACAATGAGCAGTTCTTC. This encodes CASSDQGRDPYNEQFF.

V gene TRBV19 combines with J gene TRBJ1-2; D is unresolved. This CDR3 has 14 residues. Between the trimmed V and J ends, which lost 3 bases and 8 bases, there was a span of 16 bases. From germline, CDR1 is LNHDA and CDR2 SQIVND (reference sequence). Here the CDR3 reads CASSIGSGMGGYTF. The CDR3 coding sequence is TGTGCCAGTAGTATTGGGTCCGGGATGGGCGGCTACACCTTC.

CDR3: CASSLAPGDNYGYTF. The CDR3 nucleotides read TGTGCCAGCAGCTTGGCCCCAGGGGATAACTATGGCTACACCTTC. The chain couples TRBV5-4 to TRBJ1-2; possibly TRBD1 for D (6 bases). The CDR3 is made up of 15 amino acids. With 0 bases removed from V and 1 base from J, the gap between germline ends came to 10 bases. Germline-derived CDR1 and CDR2 are SGHNT and YYREEE (reference sequence).

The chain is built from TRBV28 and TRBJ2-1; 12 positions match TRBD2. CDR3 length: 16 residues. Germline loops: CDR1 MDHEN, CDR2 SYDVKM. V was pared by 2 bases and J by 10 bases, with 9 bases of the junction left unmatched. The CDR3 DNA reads TGTGCCAGCAGTTTACCATCTAGCGGGAGGGGTGGAGAGCAGTTCTTC. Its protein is CASSLPSSGRGGEQFF. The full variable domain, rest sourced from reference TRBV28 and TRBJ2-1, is DVKVTQSSRYLVKRTGEKVFLECVQDMDHENMFWYRQDPGLGLRLIYFSYDVKMKEKGDIPEGYSVSREKKERFSLILESASTNQTSMYLCASSLPSSGRGGEQFFGPGTRLTVL.

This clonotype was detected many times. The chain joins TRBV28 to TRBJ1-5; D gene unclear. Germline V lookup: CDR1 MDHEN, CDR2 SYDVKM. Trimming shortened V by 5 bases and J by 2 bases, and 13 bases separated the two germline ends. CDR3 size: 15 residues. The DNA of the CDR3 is TGTGCCAGCAGTACCGGCCGGCGCGGCAATCAGCCCCAGCATTTT. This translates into CASSTGRRGNQPQHF.

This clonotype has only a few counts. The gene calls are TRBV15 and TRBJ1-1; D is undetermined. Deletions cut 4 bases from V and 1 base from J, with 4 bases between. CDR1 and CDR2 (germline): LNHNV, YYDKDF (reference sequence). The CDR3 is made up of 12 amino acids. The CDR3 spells CATSITNTEAFF. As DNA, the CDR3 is TGTGCCACCAGCATCACGAACACTGAAGCTTTCTTT.

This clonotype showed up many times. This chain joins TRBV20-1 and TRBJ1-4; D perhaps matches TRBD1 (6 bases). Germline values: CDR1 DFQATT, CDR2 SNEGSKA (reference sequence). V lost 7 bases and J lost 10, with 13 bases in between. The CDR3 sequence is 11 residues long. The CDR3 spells CSGRQEGKLFF. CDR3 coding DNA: TGCAGTGGCCGACAGGAGGGAAAACTGTTTTTT.

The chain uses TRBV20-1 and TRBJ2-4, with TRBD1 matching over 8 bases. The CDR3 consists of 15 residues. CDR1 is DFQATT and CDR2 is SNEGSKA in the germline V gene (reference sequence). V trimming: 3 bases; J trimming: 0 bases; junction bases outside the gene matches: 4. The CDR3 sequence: CSARDRVLAKNIQYF. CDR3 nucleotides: TGCAGTGCTAGGGACAGGGTACTAGCCAAAAACATTCAGTACTTC.

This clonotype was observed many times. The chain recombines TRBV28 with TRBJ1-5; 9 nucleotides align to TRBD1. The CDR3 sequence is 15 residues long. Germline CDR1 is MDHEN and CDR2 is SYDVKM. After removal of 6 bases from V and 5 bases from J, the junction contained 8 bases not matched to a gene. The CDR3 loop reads CASSLRQGGYQPQHF. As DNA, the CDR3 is TGTGCCAGCAGCCTCCGACAGGGGGGGTATCAGCCCCAGCATTTT.

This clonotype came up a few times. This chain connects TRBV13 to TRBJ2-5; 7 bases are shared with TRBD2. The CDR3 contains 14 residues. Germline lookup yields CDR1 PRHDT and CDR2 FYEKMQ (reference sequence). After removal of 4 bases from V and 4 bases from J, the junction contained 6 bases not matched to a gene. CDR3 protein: CASSSSGMAETQYF. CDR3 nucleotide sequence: TGTGCCAGCAGCTCGAGCGGGATGGCAGAGACCCAGTACTTC.

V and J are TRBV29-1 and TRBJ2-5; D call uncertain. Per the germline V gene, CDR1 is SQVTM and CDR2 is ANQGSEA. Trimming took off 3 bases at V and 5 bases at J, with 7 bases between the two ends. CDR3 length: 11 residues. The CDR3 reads CSVESGETQYF. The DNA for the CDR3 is TGCAGCGTTGAGTCTGGGGAGACCCAGTACTTC.